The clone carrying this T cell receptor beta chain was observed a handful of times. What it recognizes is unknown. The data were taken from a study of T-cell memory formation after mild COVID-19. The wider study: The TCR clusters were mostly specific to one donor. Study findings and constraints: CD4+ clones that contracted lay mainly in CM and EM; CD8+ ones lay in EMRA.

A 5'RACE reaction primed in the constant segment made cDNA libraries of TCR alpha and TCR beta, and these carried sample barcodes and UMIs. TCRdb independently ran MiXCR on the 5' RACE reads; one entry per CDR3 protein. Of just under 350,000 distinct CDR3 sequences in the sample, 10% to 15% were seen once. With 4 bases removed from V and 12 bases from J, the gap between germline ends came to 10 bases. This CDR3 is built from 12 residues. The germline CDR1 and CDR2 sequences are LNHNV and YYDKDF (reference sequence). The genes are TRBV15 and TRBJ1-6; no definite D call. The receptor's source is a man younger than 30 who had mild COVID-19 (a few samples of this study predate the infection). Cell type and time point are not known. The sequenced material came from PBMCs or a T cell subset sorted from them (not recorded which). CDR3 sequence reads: CATSTDRLPLHF. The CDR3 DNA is TGTGCCACCAGCACCGACCGCTTACCCCTCCACTTT.